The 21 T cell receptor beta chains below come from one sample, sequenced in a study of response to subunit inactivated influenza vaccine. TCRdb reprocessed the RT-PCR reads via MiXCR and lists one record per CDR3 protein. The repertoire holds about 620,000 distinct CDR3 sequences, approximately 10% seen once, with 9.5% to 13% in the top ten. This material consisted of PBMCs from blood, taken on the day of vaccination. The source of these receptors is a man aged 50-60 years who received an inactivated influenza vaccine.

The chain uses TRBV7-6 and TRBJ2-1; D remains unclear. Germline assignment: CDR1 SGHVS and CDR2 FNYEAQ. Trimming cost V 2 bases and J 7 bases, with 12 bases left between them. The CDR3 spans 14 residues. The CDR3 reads CASSLSAPRNEQFF. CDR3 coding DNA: TGTGCCAGCAGCTTATCGGCCCCACGGAATGAGCAGTTCTTC. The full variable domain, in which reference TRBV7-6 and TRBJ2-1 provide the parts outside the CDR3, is GAGVSQSPRYKVTKRGQDVALRCDPISGHVSLYWYRQALGQGPEFLTYFNYEAQQDKSGLPNDRFSAERPEGSISTLTIQRTEQRDSAMYRCASSLSAPRNEQFFGPGTRLTVL.

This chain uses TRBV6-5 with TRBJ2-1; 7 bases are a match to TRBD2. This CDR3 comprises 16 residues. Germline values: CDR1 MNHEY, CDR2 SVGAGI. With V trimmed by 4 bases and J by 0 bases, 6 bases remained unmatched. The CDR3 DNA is TGTGCCAGCAGTTCAATCGGGGGGAGCTCCTACAATGAGCAGTTCTTC. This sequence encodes CASSSIGGSSYNEQFF.

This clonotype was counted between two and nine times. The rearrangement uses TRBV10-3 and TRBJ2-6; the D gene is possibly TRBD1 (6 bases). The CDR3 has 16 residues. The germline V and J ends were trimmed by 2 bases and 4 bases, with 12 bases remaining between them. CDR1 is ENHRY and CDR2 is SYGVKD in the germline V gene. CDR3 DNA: TGTGCCATCAGTGAGCAACAGGGTCCCGGGGCCAACGTCCTGACTTTC. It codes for CAISEQQGPGANVLTF.

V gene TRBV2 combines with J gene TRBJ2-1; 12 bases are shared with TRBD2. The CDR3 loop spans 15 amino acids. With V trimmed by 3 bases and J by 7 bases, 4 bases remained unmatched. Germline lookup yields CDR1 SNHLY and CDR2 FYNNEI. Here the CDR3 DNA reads TGTGCCAGCAGTGATCTAGCGGGGGGGCAAAATGAGCAGTTCTTC. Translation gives CASSDLAGGQNEQFF.

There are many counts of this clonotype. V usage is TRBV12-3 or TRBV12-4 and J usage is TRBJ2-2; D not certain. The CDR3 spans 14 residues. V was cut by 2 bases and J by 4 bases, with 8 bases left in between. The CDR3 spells CASSLFGSTGELFF. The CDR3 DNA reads TGTGCCAGCAGTTTATTCGGGTCCACCGGGGAGCTGTTTTTT.

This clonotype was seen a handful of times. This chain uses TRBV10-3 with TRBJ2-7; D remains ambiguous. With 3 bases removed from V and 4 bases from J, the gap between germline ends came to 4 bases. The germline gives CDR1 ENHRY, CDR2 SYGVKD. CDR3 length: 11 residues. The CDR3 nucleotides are TGTGCCATCAGTGACACGTACGAGCAGTACTTC. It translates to CAISDTYEQYF.

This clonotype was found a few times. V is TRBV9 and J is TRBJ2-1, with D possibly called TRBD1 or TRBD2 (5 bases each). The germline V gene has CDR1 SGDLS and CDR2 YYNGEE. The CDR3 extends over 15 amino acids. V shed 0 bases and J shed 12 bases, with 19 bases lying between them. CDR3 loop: CASSVGNSIEGRQFF. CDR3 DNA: TGTGCCAGCAGCGTAGGAAATTCAATCGAGGGGAGGCAGTTCTTC.

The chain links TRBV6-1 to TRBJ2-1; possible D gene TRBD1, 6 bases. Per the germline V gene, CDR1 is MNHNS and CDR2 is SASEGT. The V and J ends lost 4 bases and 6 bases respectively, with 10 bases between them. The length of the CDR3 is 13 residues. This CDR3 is CASSAGRGNEQFF. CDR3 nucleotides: TGTGCCAGCAGTGCGGGCAGGGGCAATGAGCAGTTCTTC.

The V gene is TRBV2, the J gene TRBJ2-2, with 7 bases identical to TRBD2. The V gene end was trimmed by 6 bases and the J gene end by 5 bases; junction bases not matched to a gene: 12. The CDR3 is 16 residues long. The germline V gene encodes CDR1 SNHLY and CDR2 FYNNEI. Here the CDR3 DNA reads TGTGCCAGCAGGCTAGGCGGGAGAGGAGGGACCGGGGAGCTGTTTTTT. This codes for CASRLGGRGGTGELFF.

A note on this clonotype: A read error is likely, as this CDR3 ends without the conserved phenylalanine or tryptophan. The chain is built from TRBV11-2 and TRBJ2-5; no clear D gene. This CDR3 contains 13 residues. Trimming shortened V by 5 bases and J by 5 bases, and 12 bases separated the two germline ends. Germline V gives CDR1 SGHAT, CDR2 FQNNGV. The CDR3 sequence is CASSPQTRETQYL. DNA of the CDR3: TGTGCCAGCAGCCCCCAGACTCGGGAGACCCAGTACCTC.

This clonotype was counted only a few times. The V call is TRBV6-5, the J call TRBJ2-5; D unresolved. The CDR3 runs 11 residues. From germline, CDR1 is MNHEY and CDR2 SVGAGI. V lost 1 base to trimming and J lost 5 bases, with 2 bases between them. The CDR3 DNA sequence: TGTGCCAGCAGTTACTACGAGACCCAGTACTTC. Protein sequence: CASSYYETQYF.

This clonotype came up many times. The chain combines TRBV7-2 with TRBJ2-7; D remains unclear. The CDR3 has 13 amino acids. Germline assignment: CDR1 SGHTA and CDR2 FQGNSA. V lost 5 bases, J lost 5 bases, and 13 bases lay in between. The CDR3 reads CASSPGASDEQYF. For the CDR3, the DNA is TGTGCCAGCAGCCCCGGTGCGAGCGACGAGCAGTACTTC.

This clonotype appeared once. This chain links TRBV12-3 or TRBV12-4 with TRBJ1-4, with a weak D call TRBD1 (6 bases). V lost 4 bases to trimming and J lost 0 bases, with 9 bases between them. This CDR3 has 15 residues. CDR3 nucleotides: TGTGCCAGCAGTTCCCGACAGGCAACTAATGAAAAACTGTTTTTT. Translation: CASSSRQATNEKLFF.

The CDR3 protein is CSVEGGTGTYEQYF. For the CDR3, the DNA is TGCAGCGTTGAAGGCGGTACGGGAACCTACGAGCAGTACTTC. The chain carries TRBV29-1 and TRBJ2-7, with D possibly TRBD2 on 5 matching bases. From germline, CDR1 is SQVTM and CDR2 ANQGSEA. The CDR3 covers 14 residues. Trimming took off 1 base at V and 2 bases at J, with 12 bases between the two ends.

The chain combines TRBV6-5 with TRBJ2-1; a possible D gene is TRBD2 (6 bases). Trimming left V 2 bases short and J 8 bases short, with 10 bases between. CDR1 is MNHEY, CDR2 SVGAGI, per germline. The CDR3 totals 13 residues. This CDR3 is CASSYRLEHEQFF. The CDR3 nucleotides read TGTGCCAGCAGTTACCGACTAGAACATGAGCAGTTCTTC.

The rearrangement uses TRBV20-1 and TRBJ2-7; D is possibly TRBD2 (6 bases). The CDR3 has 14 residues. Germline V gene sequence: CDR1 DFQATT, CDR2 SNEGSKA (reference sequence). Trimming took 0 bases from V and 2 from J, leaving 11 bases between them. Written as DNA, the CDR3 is TGCAGTGCTAGAGATATAAGACTAGCCTACGAGCAGTACTTC. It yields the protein CSARDIRLAYEQYF.

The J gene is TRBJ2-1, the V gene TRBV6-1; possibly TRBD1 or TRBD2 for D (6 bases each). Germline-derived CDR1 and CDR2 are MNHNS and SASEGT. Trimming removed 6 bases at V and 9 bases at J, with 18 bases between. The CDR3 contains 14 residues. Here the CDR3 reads CASRVDPGGGEQFF. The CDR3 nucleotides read TGTGCCAGCAGAGTAGACCCCGGGGGCGGTGAGCAGTTCTTC.

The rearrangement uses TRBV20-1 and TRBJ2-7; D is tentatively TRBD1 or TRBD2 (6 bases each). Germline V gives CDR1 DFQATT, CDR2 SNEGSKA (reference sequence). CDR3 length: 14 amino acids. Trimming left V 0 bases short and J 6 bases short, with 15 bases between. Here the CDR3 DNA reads TGCAGTGCTAGAGACGGAGGGGGGCCCCCCGAGCAGTACTTC. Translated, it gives CSARDGGGPPEQYF.

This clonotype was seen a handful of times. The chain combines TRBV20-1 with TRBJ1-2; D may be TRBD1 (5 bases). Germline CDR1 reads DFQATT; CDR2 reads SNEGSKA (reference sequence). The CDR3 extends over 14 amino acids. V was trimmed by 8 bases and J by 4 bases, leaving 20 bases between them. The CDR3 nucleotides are TGCAGTACCCACCGGGGGTTCTACCTCTATGGCTACACCTTC. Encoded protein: CSTHRGFYLYGYTF.

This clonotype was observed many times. CDR3 protein: CASSAPSDTQYF. CDR3 nucleotides: TGTGCCAGCAGCGCACCATCAGATACGCAGTATTTT. This rearrangement joins TRBV9 to TRBJ2-3; D gene unclear. CDR1 and CDR2 (germline): SGDLS, YYNGEE. V was pared by 3 bases and J by 4 bases, with 6 bases between. CDR3 length: 12 residues.

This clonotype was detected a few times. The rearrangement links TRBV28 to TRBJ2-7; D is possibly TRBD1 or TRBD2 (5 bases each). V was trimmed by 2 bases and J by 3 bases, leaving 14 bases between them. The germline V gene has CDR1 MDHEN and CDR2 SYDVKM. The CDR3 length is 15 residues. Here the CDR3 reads CASSLGDGGFYEQYF. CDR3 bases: TGTGCCAGCAGTTTAGGGGACGGAGGATTCTACGAGCAGTACTTC.